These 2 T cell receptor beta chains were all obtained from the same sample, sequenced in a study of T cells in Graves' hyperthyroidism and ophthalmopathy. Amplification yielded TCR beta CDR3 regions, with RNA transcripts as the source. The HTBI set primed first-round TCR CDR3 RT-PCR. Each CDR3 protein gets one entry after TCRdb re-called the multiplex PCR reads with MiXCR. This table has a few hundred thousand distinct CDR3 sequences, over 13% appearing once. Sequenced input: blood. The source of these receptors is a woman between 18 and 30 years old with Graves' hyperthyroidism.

The CDR3 region has the DNA TGTGCCAGCAGTGTCTCAGGGGGCCACACCGGGGAGCTGTTTTTT. Translated: CASSVSGGHTGELFF. V and J are TRBV25-1 and TRBJ2-2, with 8 bases identical to TRBD1. V dropped 4 bases and J dropped 3; count of bases not matched to a gene: 4. The length of the CDR3 is 15 residues. Germline CDR1 and CDR2: MGHDK and SYGVNS.

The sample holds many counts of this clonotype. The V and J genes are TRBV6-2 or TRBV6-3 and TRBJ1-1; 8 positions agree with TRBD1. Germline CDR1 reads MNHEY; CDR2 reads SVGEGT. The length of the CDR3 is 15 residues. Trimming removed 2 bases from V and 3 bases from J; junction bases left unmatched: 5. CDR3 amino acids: CASSYGQGLDTEAFF. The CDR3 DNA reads TGTGCCAGCAGTTACGGACAGGGACTTGACACTGAAGCTTTCTTT.